Below are 18 T cell receptor beta chains sequenced from a single sample in a study of shared clonotypes between healthy human individuals. Generated by immunoSEQ multiplex PCR, the TCRdb table keeps only in-frame clones and is missing some. Among some 2,400,000 clones listed, around 95% were seen once. The sequencing input was naive CD4+ T cells sorted from blood. Documented subset: CD45RA+ positively selected. All receptors derive from a man younger than 30 in good health.

Written as DNA, the CDR3 is TGTGCCAGCAGTAAAGCGACAGGCGCATACGAGCAGTACTTC. It yields the protein CASSKATGAYEQYF. This chain links TRBV27 with TRBJ2-7, with D perhaps TRBD1 (6 bases). Per germline, CDR1 MNHEY and CDR2 SMNVEV (reference sequence). The CDR3 totals 14 residues. V dropped 5 bases and J dropped 4 bases, with 15 bases sitting between them.

The genes are TRBV27 and TRBJ1-6; 8 bases are shared with TRBD1. The CDR3 spans 17 residues. Unmatched junction bases numbered 6, after V lost 5 bases and J lost 0 bases. The V gene's germline CDR1 is MNHEY and CDR2 SMNVEV (reference sequence). The CDR3 coding sequence is TGTGCCAGCAGTCCGGACAGGGTAAGCTCCTATAATTCACCCCTCCACTTT. It encodes CASSPDRVSSYNSPLHF.

This clone has a handful of counts. Other DNA sequences in the same sample also yield this CDR3. The chain is built from TRBV18 and TRBJ1-4; D might be TRBD1 (6 bases). The V and J ends lost 3 bases and 5 bases respectively, with 7 bases between them. The CDR3 runs to 13 residues. Germline CDR1 KGHSH, CDR2 LQKENI. The CDR3 DNA sequence: TGTGCCAGCTCACCGGACAGAAATGAAAAACTGTTTTTT. Translating it yields CASSPDRNEKLFF.

The chain joins TRBV6-4 to TRBJ2-1; 10 bases are a match to TRBD1. The germline V gene encodes CDR1 MRHNA and CDR2 SNTAGT. V dropped 4 bases and J dropped 5; count of bases not matched to a gene: 2. This CDR3 comprises 14 residues. This CDR3 reads CASSVGQGNNEQFF. CDR3 nucleotides: TGTGCCAGCAGTGTGGGACAGGGGAACAATGAGCAGTTCTTC.

This chain connects TRBV27 to TRBJ2-7; TRBD1 matches 7 bases. This CDR3 is 14 amino acids long. V gave up 6 bases and J gave up 5 bases; unmatched junction bases: 10. CDR1 and CDR2 from the germline V gene are MNHEY and SMNVEV (reference sequence). The CDR3 loop is CASSGSTGIHEQYF. The CDR3 coding sequence is TGTGCCAGCAGCGGTTCGACAGGGATTCACGAGCAGTACTTC.

This clone was seen once. The J gene is TRBJ1-6, the V gene TRBV30; 10 bases match TRBD1. Germline V gene data show CDR1 as GTSNPN and CDR2 as SVGIG (reference sequence). The CDR3 has 12 amino acids. Trimming at V came to 0 bases and at J to 17 bases, leaving 4 bases not matched to a gene. The CDR3 reads CAWSVPGQGIHF. Here the CDR3 DNA reads TGTGCCTGGAGTGTTCCGGGACAGGGGATCCACTTT.

The chain joins TRBV7-9 to TRBJ1-1; D gene uncertain. CDR3 length: 14 amino acids. Between the trimmed V and J ends, which lost 1 base and 0 bases, there was a span of 6 bases. CDR1 SEHNR and CDR2 FQNEAQ come from the germline V gene (reference sequence). CDR3 DNA sequence: TGTGCCAGCAGCTTAGAGTGGATGAACACTGAAGCTTTCTTT. Its protein is CASSLEWMNTEAFF.

The rearrangement joins TRBV4-1 to TRBJ2-5; 10 positions match TRBD1. The CDR3 covers 16 residues. After removal of 1 base from V and 5 bases from J, the junction contained 7 bases not matched to a gene. Germline CDR1 reads MGHRA; CDR2 reads YSYEKL. CDR3 sequence reads: CASSQGGQGIEETQYF. The CDR3 DNA reads as TGCGCCAGCAGCCAAGGGGGACAGGGGATAGAGGAGACCCAGTACTTC.

The chain recombines TRBV29-1 with TRBJ2-5, with a tentative D call TRBD1 (6 bases). Germline V lookup: CDR1 SQVTM, CDR2 ANQGSEA. V was shortened by 6 bases and J by 5 bases, with 16 bases between the two germline ends. The CDR3 sequence is 13 residues long. The CDR3: CSVFGGRDETQYF. CDR3 in DNA: TGCAGCGTCTTTGGGGGCAGGGACGAGACCCAGTACTTC. Complete variable domain (other parts from reference TRBV29-1 and TRBJ2-5): SAVISQKPSRDICQRGTSLTIQCQVDSQVTMMFWYRQQPGQSLTLIATANQGSEATYESGFVIDKFPISRPNLTFSTLTVSNMSPEDSSIYLCSVFGGRDETQYFGPGTRLLVL.

The rearrangement uses TRBV19 and TRBJ2-7; D is possibly TRBD1 (5 bases). The V end lost 9 bases, the J end lost 3 bases, and 15 bases lay between the germline ends. The CDR3 has 13 residues. CDR1 is LNHDA, CDR2 SQIVND, per germline (reference sequence). The DNA for the CDR3 is TGTGCCAGCAGGAAAACCGACAGCTACGAGCAGTACTTC. This translates into CASRKTDSYEQYF.

This chain links TRBV19 with TRBJ2-5; tentatively, D is TRBD1 or TRBD2 (5 bases each). Trimming cost V 0 bases and J 5 bases, with 13 bases left between them. From germline, CDR1 is LNHDA and CDR2 SQIVND (reference sequence). The CDR3 contains 15 residues. CDR3 amino acids: CASSIERGQWETQYF. CDR3 sequence (DNA): TGTGCCAGTAGTATAGAGAGGGGTCAGTGGGAGACCCAGTACTTC.

The count of this clone is one. The genes are TRBV14 and TRBJ1-1; D not resolved. The ends were cut back, 0 bases at V and 11 bases at J, with 13 bases in the middle. The CDR3 sequence is 13 residues long. Germline V gives CDR1 SGHDN, CDR2 FVKESK. CDR3 in amino acids: CASSQDLGSRAFF. CDR3 DNA: TGTGCCAGCAGCCAAGATCTGGGTAGCCGGGCTTTCTTT.

The gene calls are TRBV11-2 and TRBJ2-2; weak D call: TRBD1 (6 bases). The germline V gene encodes CDR1 SGHAT and CDR2 FQNNGV. This CDR3 has 15 residues. V lost 5 bases, J lost 7 bases, and 17 bases lay in between. The CDR3 loop reads CASSEHGTLGGELFF. DNA of the CDR3: TGTGCCAGCAGCGAACACGGGACACTTGGCGGGGAGCTGTTTTTT.

This clone showed up just a few times. The same CDR3 can be traced to other DNA sequences in this sample. The rearrangement uses TRBV6-5 and TRBJ1-6; D is uncertain. Germline V gives CDR1 MNHEY, CDR2 SVGAGI. CDR3 length equals 12 residues. V was trimmed by 2 bases and J by 8 bases, leaving 4 bases between them. The CDR3 spells CASSYLHSPLHF. The DNA of the CDR3 is TGTGCCAGCAGTTACCTGCATTCACCCCTCCACTTT.

V gene TRBV7-3 combines with J gene TRBJ1-1; no definite D call. V was clipped by 2 bases and J by 4 bases, with 17 bases between them. The CDR3 contains 16 residues. Looked up from germline, CDR1 is SGHTA and CDR2 is FQGTGA. Written as DNA, the CDR3 is TGTGCCAGCAGCTTAGGTGTCGGCGGCCAGACCACTGAAGCTTTCTTT. As protein: CASSLGVGGQTTEAFF.

As regards this clone: Within the sample, other DNA sequences also encode this same CDR3. The V gene is TRBV5-1, the J gene TRBJ2-5, with 9 bases fitting TRBD1. CDR3 length: 14 residues. CDR1 is SGHRS, CDR2 YFSETQ, per germline. Unmatched junction bases numbered 5, after V lost 4 bases and J lost 4 bases. This CDR3 is CASSLTGGGETQYF. The DNA of the CDR3 is TGCGCCAGCAGCCTAACAGGGGGCGGAGAGACCCAGTACTTC.

V is TRBV11-2 and J is TRBJ2-7; 10 bases line up with TRBD2. The CDR3 is made up of 16 amino acids. Trimming at V came to 1 base and at J to 2 bases, leaving 5 bases not matched to a gene. Germline loops: CDR1 SGHAT, CDR2 FQNNGV. Written as DNA, the CDR3 is TGTGCCAGCAGCTTAGCCCTAGCGGGGGCTCCCTACGAGCAGTACTTC. It specifies CASSLALAGAPYEQYF.

The chain links TRBV4-1 to TRBJ2-7; the D gene could be TRBD1 or TRBD2 (5 bases each). V was pared by 3 bases and J by 4 bases, with 13 bases between. The CDR3 consists of 14 residues. CDR1 is MGHRA, CDR2 YSYEKL, per germline. CDR3 amino acids: CASSQGPLVYEQYF. In nucleotides, the CDR3 is TGCGCCAGCAGCCAGGGACCACTAGTTTACGAGCAGTACTTC.